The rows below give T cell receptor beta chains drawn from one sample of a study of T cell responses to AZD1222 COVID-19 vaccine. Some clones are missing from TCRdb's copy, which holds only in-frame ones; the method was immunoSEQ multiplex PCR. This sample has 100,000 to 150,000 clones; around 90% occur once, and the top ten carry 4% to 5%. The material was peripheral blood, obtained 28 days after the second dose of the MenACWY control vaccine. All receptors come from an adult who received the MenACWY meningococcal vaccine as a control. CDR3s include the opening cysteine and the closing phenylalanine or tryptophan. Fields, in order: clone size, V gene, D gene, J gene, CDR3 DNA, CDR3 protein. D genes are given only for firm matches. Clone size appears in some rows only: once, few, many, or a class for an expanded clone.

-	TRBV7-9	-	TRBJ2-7	TGTGCCAGCAGCTTAAGGCAGGCCGCCTACGAGCAGTACTTC	CASSLRQAAYEQYF
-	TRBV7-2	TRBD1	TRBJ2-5	TGTGCCAGCAGCTTATACAGGGGGGAGACCCAGTACTTC	CASSLYRGETQYF
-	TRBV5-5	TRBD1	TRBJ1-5	TGTGCCAGCAGCAGGACAGGGGCCATGAATCAGCCCCAGCATTTT	CASSRTGAMNQPQHF
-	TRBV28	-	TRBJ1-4	TGTGCCAGCAGAGACAGGCCCGCAACTAATGAAAAACTGTTTTTT	CASRDRPATNEKLFF
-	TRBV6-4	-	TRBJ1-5	TGTGCCAGACATCCAAGGGGGGAATCTCAGCCCCAGCATTTT	CARHPRGESQPQHF
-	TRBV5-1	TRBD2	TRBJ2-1	TGCGCCAGCAGCCTCCAGACTAGCGGGAGGCGCAATGAGCAGTTCTTC	CASSLQTSGRRNEQFF
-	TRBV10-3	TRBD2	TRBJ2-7	TGTGCCATCAGTAAAGGGGGACTAGCAGCCTACGAGCAGTACTTC	CAISKGGLAAYEQYF
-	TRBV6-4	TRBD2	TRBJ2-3	TGTGCCAGCAAACGAGCGGGGGGGTTCACAGATACGCAGTATTTT	CASKRAGGFTDTQYF
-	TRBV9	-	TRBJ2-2	TGTGCCAGCAGCGCCAGCACGAACACCGGGGAGCTGTTTTTT	CASSASTNTGELFF
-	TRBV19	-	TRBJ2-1	TGTGCCAGTAGTATGGGGGGATACAATGAGCAGTTCTTC	CASSMGGYNEQFF
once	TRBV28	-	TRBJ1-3	TGTGCCAGCAGTTTACCCCCGGGGGGCCGAAACACCATATATTTT	CASSLPPGGRNTIYF